The rows below give T cell receptor beta chains drawn from one sample of a study of early T cells in non-severe SARS-CoV-2 infection. From the 5' RACE reads, TCRdb called clonotypes with MiXCR, one entry per CDR3 protein. The sample gives 55,000 to 75,000 distinct CDR3 sequences, more than 8.5% of which show up once; roughly 15% is in the top ten. This specimen consisted of whole blood, obtained at baseline. These receptors came from an adult who was a healthcare worker with PCR-confirmed SARS-CoV-2 infection or an uninfected control (not recorded which). The CDR3 runs from the conserved cysteine through the conserved F or W. The order of the fields is V gene, clone size, J gene, D gene, CDR3 DNA, CDR3 protein. A D gene is named only where the DNA matches it firmly. Clone size appears in some rows only: once, few, many, or a class for an expanded clone.

TRBV6-5	-	TRBJ2-7	TRBD2	TGTGCCAGCAGTTACCGCCTAGCGGGAGGACGCTACGAGCAGTACTTC	CASSYRLAGGRYEQYF
TRBV7-6	many	TRBJ2-7	-	TGTGCCAGCAGCTTACCGAGGGGCGAGCAGTACTTC	CASSLPRGEQYF
TRBV12-3/TRBV12-4	few	TRBJ1-4	-	TGTGCCAGCAGCCTAGGGGGGGTTAATGAAAAACTGTTTTTT	CASSLGGVNEKLFF
TRBV6-2/TRBV6-3	few	TRBJ2-7	-	TGTGCCAGCAGTTACTCAAGACTAGTAGTCTACGAGCAGTACTTC	CASSYSRLVVYEQYF
TRBV4-2	few	TRBJ2-1	-	TGTGCCAGCAGCCGGATCCGGGACACCCTCTACAATGAGCAGTTCTTC	CASSRIRDTLYNEQFF
TRBV5-6	many	TRBJ2-1	TRBD1	TGTGCCAGCAGCTCGGACAGGCGGTACAATGAGCAGTTCTTC	CASSSDRRYNEQFF
TRBV28	-	TRBJ2-7	-	TGTGCCACCTACACGGTCAACTCCTACGAGCAGTACTTC	CATYTVNSYEQYF
TRBV7-2	many	TRBJ2-1	TRBD2	TGTGCCAGCAGCCAGGGTGCGGGAGTGGGGAATGAGCAGTTCTTC	CASSQGAGVGNEQFF
TRBV29-1	many	TRBJ2-7	-	TGCAGCGTTGAAAAGGATTACTCCTACGAGCAGTACTTC	CSVEKDYSYEQYF
TRBV14	-	TRBJ2-3	TRBD2	TGTGCCAGCAGCCCCCCTGGGGGGGGTACGCAGTATTTT	CASSPPGGGTQYF
TRBV29-1	-	TRBJ1-1	-	TGCAGCGTTCTTGCCCAAGCTTTGAACACTGAAGCTTTCTTT	CSVLAQALNTEAFF
TRBV5-1	few	TRBJ2-1	-	TGCGCCAGCAGCCAAGACATCCTTTCCTACAATGAGCAGTTCTTC	CASSQDILSYNEQFF
TRBV18	many	TRBJ2-1	TRBD2	TGTGCCAGCTCACCCCCGGGACTAGCGGGAGGGCCGAATGAGCAGTTCTTC	CASSPPGLAGGPNEQFF
TRBV30	-	TRBJ2-7	TRBD2	TGTGCCTGGAGACTCGGGGCTAGCGGGTACTACGAGCAGTACTTC	CAWRLGASGYYEQYF
TRBV4-2	few	TRBJ2-3	-	TGTGCCAGCAGCCAGTCGCAAGCGGGTTTACAAGATACGCAGTATTTT	CASSQSQAGLQDTQYF